The sequence of this TCR beta chain was determined in a study of blood T cell repertoires in COVID-19. Study as a whole: T cells, B-cell-depleted T cells, or PBMCs supplied cDNA or gDNA.

This table comes from immunoSEQ multiplex PCR, and its TCRdb copy is limited to in-frame clones, with some not included. The data contain around 230,000 clones, 85% to 90% of them seen just once; the ten biggest clones take up roughly 4%. Trimming left V 6 bases short and J 3 bases short, with 8 bases between. In germline, CDR1 is LNHDA, CDR2 SQIVND (reference sequence). This CDR3 is built from 12 residues. The sequence derives from a woman in her twenties or thirties with acute COVID-19. V and J are TRBV19 and TRBJ2-5; the D gene is possibly TRBD1 (6 bases). Sequenced input: PBMCs or T cells enriched from blood (not recorded which). The CDR3 reads CASRGTKETQYF. The CDR3 nucleotides read TGTGCCAGTAGGGGGACAAAAGAGACCCAGTACTTC. The full variable domain, completed using reference TRBV19 and TRBJ2-5, is DGGITQSPKYLFRKEGQNVTLSCEQNLNHDAMYWYRQDPGQGLRLIYYSQIVNDFQKGDIAEGYSVSREKKESFPLTVTSAQKNPTAFYLCASRGTKETQYFGPGTRLLVL.